The T cell receptor beta chain described here comes from a study of T cell therapy after organ transplantation (dated by TCRdb to about 2019). Turning to the overall study: The therapy products consisted of autologous CMV-specific T cells grown in vitro for 2 to 3 weeks using a peptide pool of 30 HLA class I and II CMV epitopes. Pretherapy peripheral blood samples were collected before commencement of T cell therapy. This study was a follow-up analysis of the TRBV repertoire from an open-label phase I trial that tested autologous CMV-specific adoptive T cell therapy in people who had received solid-organ transplants. Only about 85% of the 10 patients had long-term post-therapy samples available. Of the roughly 10 patients, eight were classified as clinical responders and two were classified as nonresponders. The median number of CMV-specific T cells given to patients was 1.92 x 10^8, delivered over 2 to 6 intravenous infusions. Each patient got up to 6 T cell doses, given every 2 weeks, and was then monitored for around 28 weeks after finishing therapy.

Overall results and qualifications from the work: Reduced sample coverage from poor CD8+ T cell yield may be reflected in the few expansions detected in nonresponders. Reconstitution after therapy appeared to include not only transferred clonotypes but also endogenous clonotypes that had not been detected in the therapy products. Before therapy, nonresponders had marked clonal expansions, and their repertoires changed minimally after therapy. Fold change in CD8 clonality after therapy inversely correlated with pretherapy clonality, suggesting less biased repertoires were more receptive to remodeling. Assessment of confounders such as concurrent antirejection and antiviral medications was prevented by the small cohort.

The CDR3 measures 10 amino acids from cysteine to phenylalanine. Only the CDR3 DNA stays, 30 bases, in frame from base 1. The germline V gene provides CDR1 SQVTM and CDR2 ANQGSEA. V is clipped by 6 bases and J by 8 bases, and the sequence between their germline boundaries is 8 bases long. Notes on this clone: Its cognate antigen has yet to be identified. No base-level quality is on record; no much larger clone is a single base apart.

The immunoSEQ two-step, bias-controlled multiplex PCR assay was used to amplify TRB CDR3 regions from genomic DNA. CDR3 libraries were sequenced on an Illumina NextSeq 500. In the paper's pipeline: The immunoSEQ Analyzer platform was used for initial alignment and bioinformatics, including bias normalization against synthetic CDR3 analogs. V, D and J gene annotation followed the IMGT database definitions. For further TRBV analyses, VDJtools version 1.1.10 and the R package tcR version 2.2.1.11 were used with default settings. GLIPH analysis was done using default settings in version 1.0. In CDR3 sequences with at least 5 reads, significant changes in clonotype frequency were tested by a 2-sided binomial test with Benjamini-Hochberg correction (alpha = 0.01). TCRdb's version of the immuneACCESS table is confined to in-frame rearrangements and falls short of the full clone set. An unresolved V gene accounts for under half of the shortfall where checked; the remainder is of unknown origin. The V and J calls and clone size were taken over from that table, and D and trimming were inferred from the DNA. The sample table shows 45,000 to 60,000 clones, and about 95% are seen once. The ten largest clones add up to 2.5% to 3.5% of the sample.

This specimen's time point label, interpreted: before start of T cell therapy. The patients had received solid-organ transplants and had cytomegalovirus that was drug-resistant/recurrent. Approximately 11 trial participants were chosen for repertoire analysis on the basis of the availability of post-therapy peripheral blood mononuclear cells. A BD FACSAria III was used to sort viable CD3+CD8+CD4- lymphocytes from PBMCs. Genomic DNA was extracted from sorted cells with the Qiagen DNeasy Kit. The specimen comprised CD8+ T cells from blood, sampled before autologous CMV-specific T cell therapy. The chain is made from TRBV29-1 and TRBJ2-1, with the D gene too uncertain to name. This sequence originates from a human patient who had received a solid organ transplant and had CMV disease. Read as DNA, the sequence is TGCAGCGTCCTAAGGCATGAGCAGTTCTTC. It specifies CSVLRHEQFF.